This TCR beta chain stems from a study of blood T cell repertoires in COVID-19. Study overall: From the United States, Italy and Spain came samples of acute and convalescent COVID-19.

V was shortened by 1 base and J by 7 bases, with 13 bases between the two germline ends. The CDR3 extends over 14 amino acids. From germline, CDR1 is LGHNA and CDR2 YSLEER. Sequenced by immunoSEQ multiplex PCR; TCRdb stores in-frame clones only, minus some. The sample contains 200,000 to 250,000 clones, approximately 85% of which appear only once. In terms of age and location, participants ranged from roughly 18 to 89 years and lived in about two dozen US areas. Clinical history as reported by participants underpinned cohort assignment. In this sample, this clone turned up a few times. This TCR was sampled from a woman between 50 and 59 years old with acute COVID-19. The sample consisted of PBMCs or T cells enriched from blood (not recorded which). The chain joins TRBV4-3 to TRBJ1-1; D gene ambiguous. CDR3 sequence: CASSQVLGLGEAFF. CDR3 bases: TGCGCCAGCAGCCAAGTTCTAGGATTGGGTGAAGCTTTCTTT.